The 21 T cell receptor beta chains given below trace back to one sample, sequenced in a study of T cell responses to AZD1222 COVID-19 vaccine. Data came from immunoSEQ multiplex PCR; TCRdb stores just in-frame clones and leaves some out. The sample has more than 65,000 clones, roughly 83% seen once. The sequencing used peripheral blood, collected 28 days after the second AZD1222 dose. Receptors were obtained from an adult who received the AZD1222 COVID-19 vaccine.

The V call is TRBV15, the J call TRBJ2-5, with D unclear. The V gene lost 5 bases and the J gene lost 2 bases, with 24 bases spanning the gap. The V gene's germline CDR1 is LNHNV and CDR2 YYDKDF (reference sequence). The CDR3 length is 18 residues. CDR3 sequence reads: CATSLSLPVVAVQETQYF. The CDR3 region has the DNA TGTGCCACCAGCCTTAGTCTTCCCGTGGTCGCAGTTCAAGAGACCCAGTACTTC. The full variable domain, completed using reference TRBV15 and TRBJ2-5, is DAMVIQNPRYQVTQFGKPVTLSCSQTLNHNVMYWYQQKSSQAPKLLFHYYDKDFNNEADTPDNFQSRRPNTSFCFLDIRSPGLGDTAMYLCATSLSLPVVAVQETQYFGPGTRLLVL.

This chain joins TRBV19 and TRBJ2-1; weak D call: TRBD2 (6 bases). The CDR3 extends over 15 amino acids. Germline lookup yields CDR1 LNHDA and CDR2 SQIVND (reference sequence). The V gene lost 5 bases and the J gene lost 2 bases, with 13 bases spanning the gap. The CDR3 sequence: CASSWLRGPYNEQFF. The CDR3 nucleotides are TGTGCCAGTAGTTGGTTGCGGGGACCCTACAATGAGCAGTTCTTC.

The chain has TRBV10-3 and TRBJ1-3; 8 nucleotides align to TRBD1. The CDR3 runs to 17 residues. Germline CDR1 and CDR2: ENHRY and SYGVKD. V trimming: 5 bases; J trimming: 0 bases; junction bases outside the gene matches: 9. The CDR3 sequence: CAISRTGQGNSGNTIYF. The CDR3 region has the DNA TGTGCCATCAGTCGAACAGGACAGGGAAACTCTGGAAACACCATATATTTT.

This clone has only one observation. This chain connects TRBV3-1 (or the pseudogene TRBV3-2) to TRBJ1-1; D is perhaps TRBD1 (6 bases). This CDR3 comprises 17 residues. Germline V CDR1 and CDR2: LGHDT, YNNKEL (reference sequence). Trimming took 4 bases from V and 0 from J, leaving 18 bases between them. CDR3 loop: CASSPEVLRGLNTEAFF. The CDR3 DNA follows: TGTGCCAGCAGCCCTGAGGTTCTCAGGGGATTGAACACTGAAGCTTTCTTT.

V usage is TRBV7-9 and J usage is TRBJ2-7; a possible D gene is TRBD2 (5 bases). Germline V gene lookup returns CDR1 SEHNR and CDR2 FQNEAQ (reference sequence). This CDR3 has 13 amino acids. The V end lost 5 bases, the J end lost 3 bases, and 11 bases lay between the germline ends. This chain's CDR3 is CASSPPSGYEQYF. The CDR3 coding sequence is TGTGCCAGCAGCCCCCCGAGCGGCTACGAGCAGTACTTC.

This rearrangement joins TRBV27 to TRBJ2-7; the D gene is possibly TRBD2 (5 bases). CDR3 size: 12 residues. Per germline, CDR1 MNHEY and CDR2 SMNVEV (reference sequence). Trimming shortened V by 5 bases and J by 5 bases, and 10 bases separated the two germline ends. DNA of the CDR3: TGTGCCAGCAGTAGCGGAACTCACGAGCAGTACTTC. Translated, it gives CASSSGTHEQYF.

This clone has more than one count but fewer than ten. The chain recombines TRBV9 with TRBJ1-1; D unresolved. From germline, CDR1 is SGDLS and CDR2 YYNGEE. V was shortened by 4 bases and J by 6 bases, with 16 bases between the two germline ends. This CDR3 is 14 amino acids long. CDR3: CASSKDGSRAEAFF. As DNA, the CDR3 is TGTGCCAGCAGCAAGGACGGTTCACGGGCTGAAGCTTTCTTT.

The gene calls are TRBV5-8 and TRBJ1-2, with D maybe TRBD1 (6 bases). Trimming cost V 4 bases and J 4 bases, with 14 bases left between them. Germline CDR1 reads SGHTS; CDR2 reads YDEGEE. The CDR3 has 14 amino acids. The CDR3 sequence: CASSPTGLGYGYTF. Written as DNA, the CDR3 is TGTGCCAGCAGCCCCACAGGGTTGGGCTATGGCTACACCTTC.

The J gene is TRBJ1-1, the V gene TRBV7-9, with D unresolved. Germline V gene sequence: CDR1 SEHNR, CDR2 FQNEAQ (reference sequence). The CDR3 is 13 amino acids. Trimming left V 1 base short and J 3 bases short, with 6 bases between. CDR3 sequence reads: CASSLVMDTEAFF. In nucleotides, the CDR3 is TGTGCCAGCAGCTTAGTGATGGACACTGAAGCTTTCTTT.

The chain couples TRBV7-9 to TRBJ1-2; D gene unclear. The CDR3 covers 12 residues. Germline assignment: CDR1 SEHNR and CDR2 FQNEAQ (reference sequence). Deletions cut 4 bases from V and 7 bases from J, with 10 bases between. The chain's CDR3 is CASSSDVRGYTF. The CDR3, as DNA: TGTGCCAGCAGCTCGGACGTCCGTGGCTACACCTTC.

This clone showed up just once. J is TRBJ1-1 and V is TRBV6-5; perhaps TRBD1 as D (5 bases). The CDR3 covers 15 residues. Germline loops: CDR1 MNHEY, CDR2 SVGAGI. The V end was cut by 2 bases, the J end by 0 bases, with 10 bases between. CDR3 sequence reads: CASSYGTTLNTEAFF. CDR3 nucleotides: TGTGCCAGCAGTTACGGGACGACCCTGAACACTGAAGCTTTCTTT.

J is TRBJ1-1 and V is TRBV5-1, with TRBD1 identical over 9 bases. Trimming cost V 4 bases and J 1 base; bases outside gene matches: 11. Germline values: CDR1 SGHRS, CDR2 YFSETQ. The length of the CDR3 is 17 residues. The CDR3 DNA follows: TGCGCCAGCAGCCTGGCCCCTTGGACAGGGGAGAACACTGAAGCTTTCTTT. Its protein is CASSLAPWTGENTEAFF.

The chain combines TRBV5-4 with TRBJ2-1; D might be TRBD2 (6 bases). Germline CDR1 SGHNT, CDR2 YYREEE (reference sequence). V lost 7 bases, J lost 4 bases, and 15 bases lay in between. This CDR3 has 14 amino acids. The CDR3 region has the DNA TGTGCCAGCGGCATCGTGACTAGTTACAATGAGCAGTTCTTC. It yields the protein CASGIVTSYNEQFF. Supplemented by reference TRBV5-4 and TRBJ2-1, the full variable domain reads ETGVTQSPTHLIKTRGQQVTLRCSSQSGHNTVSWYQQALGQGPQFIFQYYREEENGRGNFPPRFSGLQFPNYSSELNVNALELDDSALYLCASGIVTSYNEQFFGPGTRLTVL.

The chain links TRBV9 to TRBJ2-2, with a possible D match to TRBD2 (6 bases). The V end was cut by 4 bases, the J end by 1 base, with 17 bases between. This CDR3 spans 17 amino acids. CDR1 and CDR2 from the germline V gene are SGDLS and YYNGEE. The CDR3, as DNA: TGTGCCAGCAGCTCCCTCTCCGGGACTGTGAACACCGGGGAGCTGTTTTTT. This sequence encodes CASSSLSGTVNTGELFF.

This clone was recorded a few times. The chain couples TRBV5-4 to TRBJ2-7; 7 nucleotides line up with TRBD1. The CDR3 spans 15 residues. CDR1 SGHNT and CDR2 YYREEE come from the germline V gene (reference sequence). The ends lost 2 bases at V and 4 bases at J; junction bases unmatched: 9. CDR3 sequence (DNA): TGTGCCAGCAGCTTCCCTCAACAGGGGATATACGAGCAGTACTTC. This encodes CASSFPQQGIYEQYF.

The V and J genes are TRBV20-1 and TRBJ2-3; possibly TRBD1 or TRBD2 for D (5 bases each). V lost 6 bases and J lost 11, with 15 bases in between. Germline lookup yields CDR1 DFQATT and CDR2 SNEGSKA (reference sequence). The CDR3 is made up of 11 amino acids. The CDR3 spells CSAAAQGEQYF. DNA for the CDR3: TGCAGTGCAGCCGCGCAGGGAGAGCAGTATTTT.

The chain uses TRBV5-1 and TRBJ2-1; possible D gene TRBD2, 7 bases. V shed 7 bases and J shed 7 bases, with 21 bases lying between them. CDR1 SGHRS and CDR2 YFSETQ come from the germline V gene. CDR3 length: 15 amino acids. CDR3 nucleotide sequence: TGCGCCAGCTGCCTTGGGGGGGCGGTTGTGAATGAGCAGTTCTTC. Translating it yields CASCLGGAVVNEQFF.

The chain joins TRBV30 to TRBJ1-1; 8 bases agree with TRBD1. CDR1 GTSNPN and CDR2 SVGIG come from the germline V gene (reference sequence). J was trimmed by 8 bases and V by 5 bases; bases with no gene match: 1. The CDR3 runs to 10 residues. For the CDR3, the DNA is TGTGCCTGGGGGGACAGGGAAGCTTTCTTT. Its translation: CAWGDREAFF. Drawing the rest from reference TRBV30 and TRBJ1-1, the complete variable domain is SQTIHQWPATLVQPVGSPLSLECTVEGTSNPNLYWYRQAAGRGLQLLFYSVGIGQISSEVPQNLSASRPQDRQFILSSKKLLLSDSGFYLCAWGDREAFFGQGTRLTVV.

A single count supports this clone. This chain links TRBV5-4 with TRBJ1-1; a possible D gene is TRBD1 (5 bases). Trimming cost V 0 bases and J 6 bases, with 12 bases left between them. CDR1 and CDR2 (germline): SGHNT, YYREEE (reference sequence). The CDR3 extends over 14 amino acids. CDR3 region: CASSLGGWISEAFF. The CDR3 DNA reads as TGTGCCAGCAGCTTGGGGGGCTGGATTTCTGAAGCTTTCTTT.

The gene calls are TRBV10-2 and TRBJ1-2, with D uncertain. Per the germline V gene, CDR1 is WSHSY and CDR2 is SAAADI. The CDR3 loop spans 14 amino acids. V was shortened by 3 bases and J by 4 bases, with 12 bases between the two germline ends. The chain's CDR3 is CASSEGLPTYGYTF. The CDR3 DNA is TGCGCCAGCAGTGAAGGGTTGCCGACCTATGGCTACACCTTC.

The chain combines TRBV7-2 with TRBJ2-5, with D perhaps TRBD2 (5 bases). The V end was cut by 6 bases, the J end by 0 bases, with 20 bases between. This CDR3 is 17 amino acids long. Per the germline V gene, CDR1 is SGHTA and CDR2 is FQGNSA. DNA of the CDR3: TGTGCCAGCAGGGTACCCAAGGGAGCGAGGTACCAAGAGACCCAGTACTTC. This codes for CASRVPKGARYQETQYF.